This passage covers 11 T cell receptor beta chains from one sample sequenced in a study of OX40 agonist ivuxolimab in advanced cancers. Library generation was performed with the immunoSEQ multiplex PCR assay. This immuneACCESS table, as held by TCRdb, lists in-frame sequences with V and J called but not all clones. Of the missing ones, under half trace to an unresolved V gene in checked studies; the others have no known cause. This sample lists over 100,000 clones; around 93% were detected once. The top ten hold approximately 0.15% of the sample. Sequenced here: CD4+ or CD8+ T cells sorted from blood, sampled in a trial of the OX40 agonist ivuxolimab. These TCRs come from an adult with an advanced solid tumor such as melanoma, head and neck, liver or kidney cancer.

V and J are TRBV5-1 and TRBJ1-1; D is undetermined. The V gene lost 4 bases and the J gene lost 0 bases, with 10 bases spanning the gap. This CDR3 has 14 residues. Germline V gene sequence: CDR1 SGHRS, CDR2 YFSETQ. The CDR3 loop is CASSTDGLNTEAFF. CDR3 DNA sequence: TGCGCCAGCAGCACGGACGGTCTGAACACTGAAGCTTTCTTT.

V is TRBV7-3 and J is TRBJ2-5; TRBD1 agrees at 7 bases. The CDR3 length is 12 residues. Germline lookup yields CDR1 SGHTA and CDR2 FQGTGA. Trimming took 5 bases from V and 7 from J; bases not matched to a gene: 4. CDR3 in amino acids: CASSLGGGTQYF. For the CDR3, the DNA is TGTGCCAGCAGCCTAGGGGGCGGGACCCAGTACTTC.

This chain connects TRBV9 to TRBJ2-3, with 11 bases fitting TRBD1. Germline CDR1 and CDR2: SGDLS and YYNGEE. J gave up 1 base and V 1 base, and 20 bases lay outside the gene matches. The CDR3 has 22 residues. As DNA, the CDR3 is TGTGCCAGCAGCGTAAGGGGAGTTGGACAGGGGGCCGCTAGCGTACGCACAGATACGCAGTATTTT. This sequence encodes CASSVRGVGQGAASVRTDTQYF.

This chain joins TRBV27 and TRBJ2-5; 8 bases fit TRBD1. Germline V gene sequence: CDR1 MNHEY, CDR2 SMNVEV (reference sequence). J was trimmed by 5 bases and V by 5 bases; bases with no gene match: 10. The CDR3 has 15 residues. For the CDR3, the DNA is TGTGCCAGCAGTCCTCACAGGGGGTATGGCGAGACCCAGTACTTC. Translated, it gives CASSPHRGYGETQYF.

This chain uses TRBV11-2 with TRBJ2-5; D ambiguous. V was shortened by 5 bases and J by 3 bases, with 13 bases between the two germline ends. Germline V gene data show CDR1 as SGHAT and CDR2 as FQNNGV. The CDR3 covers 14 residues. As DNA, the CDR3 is TGTGCCAGCAGCCCCCAGGTTTTCGAAGAGACCCAGTACTTC. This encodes CASSPQVFEETQYF. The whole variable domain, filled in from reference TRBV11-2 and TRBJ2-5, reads EAGVAQSPRYKIIEKRQSVAFWCNPISGHATLYWYQQILGQGPKLLIQFQNNGVVDDSQLPKDRFSAERLKGVDSTLKIQPAKLEDSAVYLCASSPQVFEETQYFGPGTRLLVL.

The CDR3 DNA is TGTGCCAGCAGTTTCGGACAGGGGCCTGGCTACACCTTC. It specifies CASSFGQGPGYTF. V usage is TRBV6-1 and J usage is TRBJ1-2; 9 nucleotides line up with TRBD1. Trimming at V came to 5 bases and at J to 7 bases, leaving 5 bases not matched to a gene. The CDR3 has 13 residues. CDR1 MNHNS and CDR2 SASEGT come from the germline V gene.

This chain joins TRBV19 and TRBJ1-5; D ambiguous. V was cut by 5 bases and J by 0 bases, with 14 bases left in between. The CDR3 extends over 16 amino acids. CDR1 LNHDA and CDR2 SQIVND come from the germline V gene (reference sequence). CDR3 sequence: CASSQYPGISNQPQHF. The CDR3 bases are TGTGCCAGTAGTCAGTATCCGGGGATTAGCAATCAGCCCCAGCATTTT.

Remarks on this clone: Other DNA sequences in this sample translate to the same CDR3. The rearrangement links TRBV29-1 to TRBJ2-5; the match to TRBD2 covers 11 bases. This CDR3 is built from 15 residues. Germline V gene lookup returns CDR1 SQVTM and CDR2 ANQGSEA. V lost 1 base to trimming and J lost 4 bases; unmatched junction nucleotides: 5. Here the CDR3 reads CSVEGSGGAIETQYF. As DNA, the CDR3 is TGCAGCGTTGAAGGTAGCGGGGGGGCAATAGAGACCCAGTACTTC.

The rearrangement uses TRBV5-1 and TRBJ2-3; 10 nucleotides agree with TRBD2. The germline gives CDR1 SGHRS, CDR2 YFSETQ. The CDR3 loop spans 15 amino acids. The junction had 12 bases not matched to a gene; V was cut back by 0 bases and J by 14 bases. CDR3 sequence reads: CASSLDGTSAMPAYF. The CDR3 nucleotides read TGCGCCAGCAGCTTGGACGGGACTAGCGCTATGCCAGCGTATTTT.

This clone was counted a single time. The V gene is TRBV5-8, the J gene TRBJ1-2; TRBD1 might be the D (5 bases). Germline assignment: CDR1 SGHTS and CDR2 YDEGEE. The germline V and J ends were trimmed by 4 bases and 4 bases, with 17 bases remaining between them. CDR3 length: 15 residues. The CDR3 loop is CASSETGSAAYGYTF. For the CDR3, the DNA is TGTGCCAGCAGCGAAACAGGCTCCGCTGCCTATGGCTACACCTTC.

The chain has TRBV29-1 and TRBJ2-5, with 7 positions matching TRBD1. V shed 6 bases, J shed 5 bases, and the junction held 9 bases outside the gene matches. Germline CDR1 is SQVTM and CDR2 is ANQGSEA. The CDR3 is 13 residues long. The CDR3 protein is CSVGTGAGETQYF. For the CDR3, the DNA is TGCAGCGTAGGAACAGGGGCCGGGGAGACCCAGTACTTC.